These 14 T cell receptor beta chains share one sample of origin, sequenced in a study of blood T cell repertoires in COVID-19. The assay was immunoSEQ multiplex PCR, and TCRdb's table has in-frame clones only and misses some. This table holds under 85,000 clones, nearly 85% found once. Specimen: peripheral blood. These receptors were obtained from a human donor in a cohort sampled during active COVID-19.

The chain links TRBV18 to TRBJ2-7, with 9 positions matching TRBD1. With 5 bases clipped from V and 1 base from J, the junction kept 6 bases outside the gene matches. Germline V lookup: CDR1 KGHSH, CDR2 LQKENI. CDR3 length: 15 residues. The CDR3 loop is CASSVDRGGSYEQYF. CDR3 nucleotides: TGTGCCAGCTCAGTGGACAGGGGTGGGTCCTACGAGCAGTACTTC.

J is TRBJ2-7 and V is TRBV7-8; perhaps TRBD2 as D (6 bases). The germline V gene has CDR1 SGHVS and CDR2 FQNEAQ. With 5 bases removed from V and 6 bases from J, the gap between germline ends came to 14 bases. This CDR3 spans 13 amino acids. The CDR3 reads CASSMTSHSEQYF. DNA of the CDR3: TGTGCCAGCAGCATGACTAGTCATAGCGAGCAGTACTTC.

This chain connects TRBV4-1 to TRBJ2-5; D perhaps matches TRBD2 (6 bases). In germline, CDR1 is MGHRA, CDR2 YSYEKL. The CDR3 contains 14 residues. The ends were cut back, 1 base at V and 4 bases at J, with 10 bases in the middle. The CDR3, as DNA: TGCGCCAGCAGCCAAGTTGCTAGCGTAGAGACCCAGTACTTC. It codes for CASSQVASVETQYF.

The rearrangement uses TRBV5-4 and TRBJ2-7; 9 bases match TRBD2. The germline V gene has CDR1 SGHNT and CDR2 YYREEE (reference sequence). The CDR3 covers 16 residues. V shed 3 bases, J shed 2 bases, and the junction held 9 bases outside the gene matches. The CDR3 DNA sequence: TGTGCCAGCAGCTGGGGTGCGGGGGGGAGCACCTACGAGCAGTACTTC. It codes for CASSWGAGGSTYEQYF. The full variable domain, with the rest looked up from reference TRBV5-4 and TRBJ2-7, is ETGVTQSPTHLIKTRGQQVTLRCSSQSGHNTVSWYQQALGQGPQFIFQYYREEENGRGNFPPRFSGLQFPNYSSELNVNALELDDSALYLCASSWGAGGSTYEQYFGPGTRLTVT.

The chain uses TRBV7-9 and TRBJ1-3; D perhaps matches TRBD1 (6 bases). The length of the CDR3 is 16 residues. V shed 1 base and J shed 0 bases, with 10 bases lying between them. The germline V gene has CDR1 SEHNR and CDR2 FQNEAQ (reference sequence). Here the CDR3 DNA reads TGTGCCAGCAGCTTAGTGAGACAGGTCTCTGGAAACACCATATATTTT. Its translation: CASSLVRQVSGNTIYF.

The genes are TRBV18 and TRBJ1-3; TRBD1 agrees at 8 bases. In germline, CDR1 is KGHSH, CDR2 LQKENI. There are 17 residues in the CDR3. V trimming: 3 bases; J trimming: 0 bases; junction bases outside the gene matches: 7. CDR3 protein: CASSPTQGASSGNTIYF. For the CDR3, the DNA is TGTGCCAGCTCACCCACGCAGGGGGCAAGCTCTGGAAACACCATATATTTT.

The genes are TRBV2 and TRBJ1-2; no clear D gene. The CDR3 runs to 13 residues. Trimming took off 1 base at V and 2 bases at J, with 5 bases between the two ends. Germline V gene data show CDR1 as SNHLY and CDR2 as FYNNEI. CDR3 in DNA: TGTGCCAGCAGTGAAGGTCAGAACTATGGCTACACCTTC. Its translation is CASSEGQNYGYTF.

The CDR3 sequence: CASSQIQAVRSYEQYF. In DNA form, the CDR3 reads TGCGCCAGCAGCCAGATTCAAGCGGTCCGTTCCTACGAGCAGTACTTC. The genes are TRBV4-1 and TRBJ2-7; maybe TRBD2 (5 bases). The germline gives CDR1 MGHRA, CDR2 YSYEKL. CDR3 length: 16 residues. V was trimmed by 3 bases and J by 1 base, leaving 16 bases between them.

The chain employs TRBV7-8 and TRBJ2-2, with 9 bases matching TRBD1. The V gene's germline CDR1 is SGHVS and CDR2 FQNEAQ. This CDR3 comprises 15 residues. V trimming: 6 bases; J trimming: 5 bases; junction bases outside the gene matches: 7. The CDR3 sequence is CASRSGTGSTGELFF. Here the CDR3 DNA reads TGTGCCAGCAGGTCCGGGACAGGGAGTACCGGGGAGCTGTTTTTT.

The V call is TRBV9, the J call TRBJ2-7; 8 bases match TRBD1. Germline CDR1 is SGDLS and CDR2 is YYNGEE. CDR3 length: 15 amino acids. Losses at the gene ends were 0 bases for V and 1 base for J; bases not matched to a gene: 3. For the CDR3, the DNA is TGTGCCAGCAGCGTAGGACAGGGGCGTTCCTACGAGCAGTACTTC. It translates to CASSVGQGRSYEQYF.

The DNA for the CDR3 is TGTGCCTGGAGTACACCCACTACCCGCGGGGGGAGGAAAACCGGGGAGCTGTTTTTT. Its protein is CAWSTPTTRGGRKTGELFF. This sequence joins TRBV30 and TRBJ2-2, with 8 nucleotides matching TRBD2. The trim removed 2 bases at V and 5 bases at J, leaving 19 bases unmatched. CDR3 length: 19 residues. Per the germline V gene, CDR1 is GTSNPN and CDR2 is SVGIG (reference sequence).

V is TRBV30 and J is TRBJ2-1; TRBD1 agrees at 8 bases. This CDR3 contains 15 residues. Germline V CDR1 and CDR2: GTSNPN, SVGIG (reference sequence). Unmatched junction bases numbered 2, after V lost 1 base and J lost 0 bases. The CDR3 spells CAWSGTGSSYNEQFF. The CDR3 bases are TGTGCCTGGAGTGGGACAGGGAGCTCCTACAATGAGCAGTTCTTC. Combining the CDR3 with reference TRBV30 and TRBJ2-1 gives the whole variable domain SQTIHQWPATLVQPVGSPLSLECTVEGTSNPNLYWYRQAAGRGLQLLFYSVGIGQISSEVPQNLSASRPQDRQFILSSKKLLLSDSGFYLCAWSGTGSSYNEQFFGPGTRLTVL.

The chain links TRBV4-2 to TRBJ1-5; 7 bases agree with TRBD1. Trimming removed 4 bases from V and 0 bases from J; junction bases left unmatched: 3. Germline V CDR1 and CDR2: LGHNA, YNFKEQ. This CDR3 comprises 15 residues. The CDR3 sequence: CASSPHRGSNQPQHF. CDR3 coding DNA: TGTGCCAGCAGCCCCCACAGGGGTAGCAATCAGCCCCAGCATTTT.

The chain uses TRBV6-2 or TRBV6-3 and TRBJ1-4; no definite D call. This CDR3 contains 16 residues. V lost 5 bases, J lost 0 bases, and 13 bases lay in between. Looked up from germline, CDR1 is MNHEY and CDR2 is SVGEGT. CDR3 amino acids: CASSDLGGATNEKLFF. The CDR3 DNA sequence: TGTGCCAGCAGTGACCTCGGCGGGGCAACTAATGAAAAACTGTTTTTT.